The 27 T cell receptor beta chains listed next were all sequenced from one sample in a study of OX40 agonist ivuxolimab in advanced cancers. The repertoire was sequenced with immunoSEQ multiplex PCR; TCRdb's copy has only in-frame clones and lacks some. The sample contains over 80,000 clones, 75% to 90% of which appear only once. This material consisted of CD4+ or CD8+ T cells sorted from blood, taken in a trial of the OX40 agonist ivuxolimab. The source of these receptors is an adult with an advanced solid tumor such as melanoma, head and neck, liver or kidney cancer.

This sequence joins TRBV30 and TRBJ1-4; weak D call: TRBD1 (5 bases). The CDR3 consists of 15 residues. Looked up from germline, CDR1 is GTSNPN and CDR2 is SVGIG (reference sequence). Deletions cut 2 bases from V and 5 bases from J, with 15 bases between. CDR3 region: CAWSTSGRLNEKLFF. The CDR3 DNA reads TGTGCCTGGAGTACTTCAGGGAGATTAAATGAAAAACTGTTTTTT. Full variable domain (rest looked up from reference TRBV30 and TRBJ1-4): SQTIHQWPATLVQPVGSPLSLECTVEGTSNPNLYWYRQAAGRGLQLLFYSVGIGQISSEVPQNLSASRPQDRQFILSSKKLLLSDSGFYLCAWSTSGRLNEKLFFGSGTQLSVL.

This chain connects TRBV12-5 to TRBJ2-3, with TRBD1 matching over 8 bases. Germline V gene sequence: CDR1 LGHNT, CDR2 FRNRAP. Losses at the gene ends were 3 bases for V and 4 bases for J; bases not matched to a gene: 6. The CDR3 length is 15 residues. CDR3: CASGFATGEADTQYF. The CDR3, as DNA: TGTGCTAGTGGTTTTGCGACAGGGGAAGCAGATACGCAGTATTTT.

The chain joins TRBV4-2 to TRBJ1-2; 10 bases fit TRBD1. The germline gives CDR1 LGHNA, CDR2 YNFKEQ. The length of the CDR3 is 15 residues. V was pared by 4 bases and J by 6 bases, with 8 bases of the junction left unmatched. The CDR3 sequence is CASSLTDRGRDGYTF. Here the CDR3 DNA reads TGTGCCAGCAGCCTAACCGACAGGGGGCGGGATGGCTACACCTTC.

This clone has just one count. This chain joins TRBV19 and TRBJ2-7, with D maybe TRBD2 (5 bases). With 5 bases removed from V and 2 bases from J, the gap between germline ends came to 16 bases. The CDR3 runs to 15 residues. Germline V gene sequence: CDR1 LNHDA, CDR2 SQIVND (reference sequence). The CDR3 DNA follows: TGTGCCAGTAGTCCCTACCGTGGAGCGGCCTACGAGCAGTACTTC. Its protein product is CASSPYRGAAYEQYF.

V and J are TRBV7-2 and TRBJ2-5, with 11 nucleotides matching TRBD2. The CDR3 contains 15 residues. J lost 2 bases, V lost 5 bases, and 4 bases had no gene match. In germline, CDR1 is SGHTA, CDR2 FQGNSA. CDR3 in DNA: TGTGCCAGCAGCGCCGGGACTAGCGGACAAGAGACCCAGTACTTC. This gives the protein CASSAGTSGQETQYF.

The chain has TRBV6-6 and TRBJ1-6, with a possible D match to TRBD1 (5 bases). V lost 6 bases to trimming and J lost 10 bases, with 19 bases between them. Germline CDR1 and CDR2: MNHNY and SVGAGI (reference sequence). The length of the CDR3 is 15 residues. The CDR3 coding sequence is TGTGCCAGCAGCCTCCTTGGGGAGGGGAGGTCACCCCTCCACTTT. This codes for CASSLLGEGRSPLHF.

J is TRBJ2-2 and V is TRBV4-1; D possibly matches TRBD1 or TRBD2 (5 bases each). Germline V CDR1 and CDR2: MGHRA, YSYEKL. The CDR3 is 16 residues long. The V end was cut by 4 bases, the J end by 6 bases, with 18 bases between. CDR3 region: CASSREGHLRAGELFF. In DNA, the CDR3 is TGCGCCAGCAGCCGAGAGGGGCATTTGAGGGCCGGGGAGCTGTTTTTT.

CDR3 region: CASSRQGVSGANVLTF. CDR3 coding DNA: TGCGCCAGCAGCCGGCAGGGGGTTTCTGGGGCCAACGTCCTGACTTTC. The chain carries TRBV5-1 and TRBJ2-6, with 7 bases aligning to TRBD1. The CDR3 spans 16 residues. Germline V gives CDR1 SGHRS, CDR2 YFSETQ. V lost 4 bases to trimming and J lost 1 base; unmatched junction nucleotides: 5.

V usage is TRBV19 and J usage is TRBJ1-5, with D perhaps TRBD1 (5 bases). The V end was cut by 3 bases, the J end by 7 bases, with 16 bases between. The CDR3 has 15 amino acids. The germline CDR1 and CDR2 sequences are LNHDA and SQIVND (reference sequence). The CDR3 loop is CASSISRRAGQPQHF. In DNA form, the CDR3 reads TGTGCCAGTAGTATTTCCCGCAGGGCCGGGCAGCCCCAGCATTTT.

This chain uses TRBV9 with TRBJ1-5; D gene unclear. CDR3 size: 15 residues. Germline V gives CDR1 SGDLS, CDR2 YYNGEE. Trimming took off 0 bases at V and 6 bases at J, with 13 bases between the two ends. The CDR3 bases are TGTGCCAGCAGCGTAGGTGGTGGGGAGGCTCAGCCCCAGCATTTT. Translating gives CASSVGGGEAQPQHF. Full variable domain (missing parts from reference TRBV9 and TRBJ1-5): DSGVTQTPKHLITATGQRVTLRCSPRSGDLSVYWYQQSLDQGLQFLIQYYNGEERAKGNILERFSAQQFPDLHSELNLSSLELGDSALYFCASSVGGGEAQPQHFGDGTRLSIL.

This clone occurred once. The chain carries TRBV7-9 and TRBJ2-6, with 8 bases matching TRBD1. The CDR3 is 18 residues long. With 1 base clipped from V and 7 bases from J, the junction kept 12 bases outside the gene matches. CDR1 and CDR2 (germline): SEHNR, FQNEAQ (reference sequence). The CDR3 here is CASSLGQGPSSEANVLTF. For the CDR3, the DNA is TGTGCCAGCAGCTTAGGACAGGGGCCCTCCTCTGAAGCCAACGTCCTGACTTTC.

This chain uses TRBV4-3 with TRBJ2-7; 7 bases match TRBD2. The junction had 7 bases not matched to a gene; V was cut back by 4 bases and J by 4 bases. The CDR3 sequence is 14 residues long. The germline CDR1 and CDR2 sequences are LGHNA and YSLEER. This CDR3 reads CASSPGVGGYEQYF. The CDR3 DNA reads as TGCGCCAGCAGCCCGGGGGTGGGAGGGTACGAGCAGTACTTC.

This chain connects TRBV7-9 to TRBJ1-1; unclear D gene. This CDR3 has 15 amino acids. Trimming cost V 4 bases and J 1 base, with 13 bases left between them. The germline gives CDR1 SEHNR, CDR2 FQNEAQ (reference sequence). The CDR3 reads CASSYAGGPNTEAFF. For the CDR3, the DNA is TGTGCCAGCAGCTACGCTGGAGGCCCGAACACTGAAGCTTTCTTT.

The genes are TRBV6-6 and TRBJ1-2, with 8 nucleotides matching TRBD1. CDR3 length: 15 amino acids. The trim removed 0 bases at V and 1 base at J, leaving 1 base unmatched. Germline loops: CDR1 MNHNY, CDR2 SVGAGI (reference sequence). This chain's CDR3 is CASSYSGQVNYGYTF. The DNA for the CDR3 is TGTGCCAGCAGTTACTCGGGACAGGTTAACTATGGCTACACCTTC.

This clone was observed once. This chain links TRBV27 with TRBJ2-2; a possible D gene is TRBD1 (5 bases). CDR1 is MNHEY and CDR2 is SMNVEV in the germline V gene (reference sequence). This CDR3 has 15 residues. Trimming left V 6 bases short and J 3 bases short, with 14 bases between. The CDR3 is CASRSAGLDTGELFF. As DNA, the CDR3 is TGTGCCAGCAGATCAGCAGGGTTGGACACCGGGGAGCTGTTTTTT.

The chain carries TRBV7-7 and TRBJ2-3, with TRBD2 identical over 16 bases. Trimming removed 5 bases from V and 6 bases from J; junction bases left unmatched: 5. This CDR3 has 16 residues. Germline CDR1 SSHAT, CDR2 FNYEAQ (reference sequence). The CDR3 coding sequence is TGTGCCAGCAGCCCGGGACTAGCGGGGGGGCCGGATACGCAGTATTTT. Translation gives CASSPGLAGGPDTQYF.

This chain connects TRBV9 to TRBJ2-1; 9 nucleotides align to TRBD1. CDR3 length equals 15 residues. V lost 4 bases to trimming and J lost 7 bases; unmatched junction nucleotides: 9. Germline lookup yields CDR1 SGDLS and CDR2 YYNGEE. The CDR3 here is CASSRTSDRGNEQFF. The CDR3 DNA is TGTGCCAGCAGCCGAACCTCCGACAGGGGGAATGAGCAGTTCTTC.

The CDR3 coding sequence is TGTGCCAGCAGCTCATCCTGGACAGGGGCGTCCACCTACAATGAGCAGTTCTTC. Amino acid sequence: CASSSSWTGASTYNEQFF. The rearrangement joins TRBV7-6 to TRBJ2-1, with 9 bases fitting TRBD1. Germline V gives CDR1 SGHVS, CDR2 FNYEAQ. J lost 2 bases, V lost 4 bases, and 12 bases had no gene match. The CDR3 totals 18 residues.

This rearrangement joins TRBV5-4 to TRBJ1-3; D uncertain. With 2 bases removed from V and 0 bases from J, the gap between germline ends came to 9 bases. Germline V gene sequence: CDR1 SGHNT, CDR2 YYREEE (reference sequence). The CDR3 is 15 residues long. The CDR3 bases are TGTGCCAGCAGCTTACCCCCGGGCTCTGGAAACACCATATATTTT. This gives the protein CASSLPPGSGNTIYF.

This clone was counted a single time. The rearrangement joins TRBV30 to TRBJ2-7; the match to TRBD1 covers 7 bases. This CDR3 has 14 amino acids. Looked up from germline, CDR1 is GTSNPN and CDR2 is SVGIG (reference sequence). V was pared by 4 bases and J by 7 bases, with 13 bases of the junction left unmatched. CDR3 bases: TGTGCCTGGACCGGACAGGTAGGCGTGGGAGAGCAGTACTTC. It is translated as CAWTGQVGVGEQYF. The complete variable domain, with remaining parts taken from reference TRBV30 and TRBJ2-7, reads SQTIHQWPATLVQPVGSPLSLECTVEGTSNPNLYWYRQAAGRGLQLLFYSVGIGQISSEVPQNLSASRPQDRQFILSSKKLLLSDSGFYLCAWTGQVGVGEQYFGPGTRLTVT.

The rearrangement uses TRBV2 and TRBJ2-2; maybe TRBD1 (6 bases). The CDR3 contains 13 residues. The germline gives CDR1 SNHLY, CDR2 FYNNEI. Trimming took 6 bases from V and 7 from J, leaving 12 bases between them. The CDR3 loop reads CASRPGVGGELFF. The CDR3 nucleotides are TGTGCCAGCAGACCAGGGGTAGGCGGGGAGCTGTTTTTT.

The chain is built from TRBV14 and TRBJ2-7; the match to TRBD1 covers 8 bases. From germline, CDR1 is SGHDN and CDR2 FVKESK. V was pared by 4 bases and J by 4 bases, with 9 bases of the junction left unmatched. The length of the CDR3 is 15 residues. CDR3 sequence: CASSLSGGQGYEQYF. The CDR3 DNA reads TGTGCCAGCAGCCTCTCGGGTGGACAGGGTTACGAGCAGTACTTC.

This chain links TRBV9 with TRBJ2-2; D remains ambiguous. This CDR3 region has 13 residues. The ends were cut back, 1 base at V and 0 bases at J, with 1 base in the middle. CDR1 is SGDLS, CDR2 YYNGEE, per germline. CDR3 nucleotide sequence: TGTGCCAGCAGCGTAACGAACACCGGGGAGCTGTTTTTT. This sequence encodes CASSVTNTGELFF.

The chain is built from TRBV5-4 and TRBJ2-1, with 9 nucleotides matching TRBD1. This CDR3 is 14 amino acids long. The trim removed 0 bases at V and 6 bases at J, leaving 1 base unmatched. The V gene's germline CDR1 is SGHNT and CDR2 YYREEE (reference sequence). The chain's CDR3 is CASSLGDRVNEQFF. The CDR3 coding sequence is TGTGCCAGCAGCTTGGGGGACAGGGTCAATGAGCAGTTCTTC.

This chain uses TRBV6-1 with TRBJ2-3; perhaps TRBD2 as D (6 bases). V lost 2 bases and J 3 bases, leaving 21 bases between the germline ends. The CDR3 extends over 18 amino acids. Germline assignment: CDR1 MNHNS and CDR2 SASEGT. CDR3 loop: CASSEQSGGSLGTDTQYF. The CDR3 coding sequence is TGTGCCAGCAGTGAACAGAGTGGGGGGAGCCTTGGTACAGATACGCAGTATTTT.

V usage is TRBV5-1 and J usage is TRBJ2-7; tentative D call: TRBD1 (6 bases). Trimming pared 0 bases from V and 3 bases from J, leaving 10 bases between. Germline V gene sequence: CDR1 SGHRS, CDR2 YFSETQ. The CDR3 is 14 amino acids. DNA of the CDR3: TGCGCCAGCAGCTTGGAGGGGGTAGTCTACGAGCAGTACTTC. This gives the protein CASSLEGVVYEQYF.

This chain links TRBV6-5 with TRBJ2-7; D uncertain. There are 15 residues in the CDR3. Trimming shortened V by 3 bases and J by 2 bases, and 14 bases separated the two germline ends. The germline CDR1 and CDR2 sequences are MNHEY and SVGAGI. The CDR3 is CASSYDPSGPYEQYF. The CDR3, as DNA: TGTGCCAGCAGTTATGACCCGTCCGGGCCCTACGAGCAGTACTTC.